This entry lists 19 T cell receptor beta chains sequenced from one sample in a study of Ad26.COV2.S vaccination and SARS-CoV-2 variants. Clones were sequenced by immunoSEQ multiplex PCR, and TCRdb holds only the in-frame ones, with some missing. Of around 250,000 clones listed, roughly 85% are singletons. Treatment meaning: over 15 received Ad26.COV2.S at low or high dose, single or two shots; about 5 received placebo; per-sample allocation not given. All samples were drawn on day 63, counting from the first vaccine or placebo injection. Sequencing used peripheral blood, obtained in a trial of Ad26.COV2.S vaccine versus placebo. The source of these receptors is a person between 18 and 59 years old who received the Ad26.COV2.S COVID-19 vaccine or a placebo.

The CDR3 DNA follows: TGTGCCAGCAGTTTCTTCTCCAATACGCAGTATTTT. This translates into CASSFFSNTQYF. The chain employs TRBV12-3 or TRBV12-4 and TRBJ2-3; no definite D call. This CDR3 is built from 12 residues. V dropped 3 bases and J dropped 7 bases, with 8 bases sitting between them.

CDR3 protein: CASSQDIDRLTSPLHF. The CDR3 nucleotides are TGCGCCAGCAGCCAAGATATAGACCGGTTGACATCACCCCTCCACTTT. V is TRBV4-3 and J is TRBJ1-6; D unclear. Germline V gives CDR1 LGHNA, CDR2 YSLEER. CDR3 size: 16 residues. Trimming cost V 0 bases and J 10 bases, with 16 bases left between them.

The genes are TRBV9 and TRBJ2-5; 10 nucleotides match TRBD2. The length of the CDR3 is 16 residues. V lost 0 bases, J lost 1 base, and 3 bases stayed unmatched. Germline CDR1 SGDLS, CDR2 YYNGEE. The CDR3 DNA follows: TGTGCCAGCAGCGTAGGAGCGGGAGGGTCCCAAGAGACCCAGTACTTC. Its protein is CASSVGAGGSQETQYF.

The chain employs TRBV3-1 (or the pseudogene TRBV3-2) and TRBJ1-4; D might be TRBD1 (6 bases). This CDR3 comprises 16 residues. V lost 1 base to trimming and J lost 8 bases, with 17 bases between them. CDR1 and CDR2 from the germline V gene are LGHDT and YNNKEL (reference sequence). CDR3 amino acids: CASSQGTAHTGEKLFF. The DNA of the CDR3 is TGTGCCAGCAGCCAAGGGACAGCTCATACCGGCGAAAAACTGTTTTTT.

The chain uses TRBV6-5 and TRBJ2-2, with 8 bases that match TRBD1. Germline trimming cut 6 bases from V and 4 bases from J; bases unmatched to any gene: 7. This CDR3 region has 15 residues. Looked up from germline, CDR1 is MNHEY and CDR2 is SVGAGI. CDR3 loop: CASRRDRRATGELFF. In DNA form, the CDR3 reads TGTGCCAGCAGGCGGGACAGGAGGGCCACCGGGGAGCTGTTTTTT.

The chain carries TRBV5-1 and TRBJ1-2; 9 positions agree with TRBD1. CDR1 and CDR2 from the germline V gene are SGHRS and YFSETQ. The CDR3 covers 14 residues. V lost 4 bases, J lost 5 bases, and 6 bases stayed unmatched. The CDR3 DNA sequence: TGCGCCAGCAGCCCACCGGGACAGGGATATGGCTACACCTTC. Its translation: CASSPPGQGYGYTF.

CDR3 DNA: TGCGCCAGCAGCAGACTAGCGGAAGGGTACCAAGAGACCCAGTACTTC. Encoded protein: CASSRLAEGYQETQYF. The chain has TRBV5-1 and TRBJ2-5; TRBD2 aligns across 9 bases. The CDR3 loop spans 16 amino acids. The trim removed 4 bases at V and 0 bases at J, leaving 7 bases unmatched. Germline CDR1 reads SGHRS; CDR2 reads YFSETQ.

The gene calls are TRBV19 and TRBJ2-1; TRBD2 matches at 10 bases. Looked up from germline, CDR1 is LNHDA and CDR2 is SQIVND (reference sequence). With 3 bases clipped from V and 16 bases from J, the junction kept 9 bases outside the gene matches. This CDR3 has 13 residues. Here the CDR3 reads CASSMGTSGVSFF. The CDR3 nucleotides read TGTGCCAGTAGTATGGGAACTAGCGGGGTCTCCTTCTTC.

V usage is TRBV9 and J usage is TRBJ2-3; no reliable D call. This CDR3 has 13 residues. CDR1 and CDR2 (germline): SGDLS, YYNGEE. Trimming stripped 3 bases from V and 6 bases from J, with 11 bases between. The CDR3 DNA reads as TGTGCCAGCAGCGGAAGTGGGTGGGATACGCAGTATTTT. Translating it yields CASSGSGWDTQYF.

The chain uses TRBV7-9 and TRBJ1-2; D uncertain. V dropped 5 bases and J dropped 0 bases, with 7 bases sitting between them. Germline V gives CDR1 SEHNR, CDR2 FQNEAQ (reference sequence). This CDR3 region has 13 residues. The CDR3 loop is CASSQYSNYGYTF. DNA for the CDR3: TGTGCCAGCAGCCAATATTCTAACTATGGCTACACCTTC.

The chain uses TRBV24-1 and TRBJ2-5, with TRBD1 identical over 9 bases. The CDR3 totals 15 residues. Germline CDR1 reads KGHDR; CDR2 reads SFDVKD. With V trimmed by 2 bases and J by 4 bases, 4 bases remained unmatched. The CDR3 region has the DNA TGTGCCACCAGTGATTACGGGACAGGGCTAGAGACCCAGTACTTC. Amino acid sequence: CATSDYGTGLETQYF.

The chain employs TRBV4-3 and TRBJ1-4; D may be TRBD1 (5 bases). Germline V CDR1 and CDR2: LGHNA, YSLEER. The CDR3 runs 16 residues. V was trimmed by 0 bases and J by 8 bases, leaving 16 bases between them. In nucleotides, the CDR3 is TGCGCCAGCAGCCAAGACAGTTGGAGGGGAACGGAAAAACTGTTTTTT. It codes for CASSQDSWRGTEKLFF.

The chain is built from TRBV4-3 and TRBJ1-4, with 7 bases identical to TRBD1. CDR1 and CDR2 from the germline V gene are LGHNA and YSLEER. Trimming removed 1 base from V and 5 bases from J; junction bases left unmatched: 4. The length of the CDR3 is 15 residues. The CDR3 spells CASSQVGTVNEKLFF. The CDR3, as DNA: TGCGCCAGCAGCCAAGTCGGGACAGTGAATGAAAAACTGTTTTTT.

The genes are TRBV3-1 (or the pseudogene TRBV3-2) and TRBJ1-3; D may be TRBD1 (6 bases). The CDR3 contains 17 residues. The V end lost 0 bases, the J end lost 2 bases, and 14 bases lay between the germline ends. Germline V gene data show CDR1 as LGHDT and CDR2 as YNNKEL (reference sequence). In nucleotides, the CDR3 is TGTGCCAGCAGCCAAGACCTAGGGGGGGGACCTGGAAACACCATATATTTT. Its protein is CASSQDLGGGPGNTIYF.

The V call is TRBV7-6, the J call TRBJ1-2; TRBD1 might be the D (5 bases). V was trimmed by 3 bases and J by 3 bases, leaving 17 bases between them. CDR1 and CDR2 from the germline V gene are SGHVS and FNYEAQ. The CDR3 length is 16 residues. DNA of the CDR3: TGTGCCAGCAGCTTTGGGACCGTGGGCTCCGACTATGGCTACACCTTC. Its protein is CASSFGTVGSDYGYTF. The complete variable domain, with remaining parts taken from reference TRBV7-6 and TRBJ1-2, reads GAGVSQSPRYKVTKRGQDVALRCDPISGHVSLYWYRQALGQGPEFLTYFNYEAQQDKSGLPNDRFSAERPEGSISTLTIQRTEQRDSAMYRCASSFGTVGSDYGYTFGSGTRLTVV.

There are a few counts of this clone. The chain couples TRBV2 to TRBJ1-5, with 10 bases fitting TRBD1. Losses at the gene ends were 6 bases for V and 4 bases for J; bases not matched to a gene: 6. The CDR3 is made up of 15 amino acids. The germline V gene has CDR1 SNHLY and CDR2 FYNNEI. The CDR3 region has the DNA TGTGCCAGCAGGGAGAGGACAGGGGGTAATCAGCCCCAGCATTTT. Protein sequence: CASRERTGGNQPQHF.

V usage is TRBV24-1 and J usage is TRBJ2-5; TRBD2 matches 10 bases. CDR3 size: 13 residues. CDR1 is KGHDR, CDR2 SFDVKD, per germline. The junction had 7 bases not matched to a gene; V was cut back by 11 bases and J by 5 bases. CDR3 protein: CANGVAGGETQYF. Here the CDR3 DNA reads TGTGCCAACGGCGTAGCGGGAGGTGAGACCCAGTACTTC.

The V gene is TRBV6-1, the J gene TRBJ2-3; 13 bases match TRBD2. Trimming cost V 1 base and J 4 bases; bases outside gene matches: 5. Looked up from germline, CDR1 is MNHNS and CDR2 is SASEGT. CDR3 length: 17 residues. CDR3 in DNA: TGTGCCAGCAGTGAAGGACTAGCGGGGGGTAGGGCAGATACGCAGTATTTT. Translation gives CASSEGLAGGRADTQYF.

The chain uses TRBV2 and TRBJ1-5; maybe TRBD1 (6 bases). CDR3 length: 14 amino acids. V was shortened by 6 bases and J by 2 bases, with 11 bases between the two germline ends. From germline, CDR1 is SNHLY and CDR2 FYNNEI. The CDR3 DNA sequence: TGTGCCAGCAGGGGACAAGTCGGCAATCAGCCCCAGCATTTT. It is translated as CASRGQVGNQPQHF.